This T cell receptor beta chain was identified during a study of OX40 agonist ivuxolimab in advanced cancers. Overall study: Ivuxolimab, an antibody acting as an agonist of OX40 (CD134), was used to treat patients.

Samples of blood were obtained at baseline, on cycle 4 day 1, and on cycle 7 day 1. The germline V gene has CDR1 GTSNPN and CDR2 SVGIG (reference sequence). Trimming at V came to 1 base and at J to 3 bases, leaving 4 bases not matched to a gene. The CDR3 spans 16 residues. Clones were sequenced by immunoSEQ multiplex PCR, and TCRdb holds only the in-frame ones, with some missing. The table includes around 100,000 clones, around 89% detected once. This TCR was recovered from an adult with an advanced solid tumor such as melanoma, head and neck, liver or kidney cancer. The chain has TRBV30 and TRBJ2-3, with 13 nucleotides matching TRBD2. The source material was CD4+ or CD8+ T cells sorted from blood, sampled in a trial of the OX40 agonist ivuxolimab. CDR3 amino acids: CAWSGGTSGATDTQYF. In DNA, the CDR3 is TGTGCCTGGAGTGGGGGGACTAGCGGGGCTACAGATACGCAGTATTTT.